The rows below give T cell receptor beta chains drawn from one sample of a study of blood T cell repertoires in COVID-19. Data came from immunoSEQ multiplex PCR; TCRdb stores just in-frame clones and leaves some out. Of some 330,000 clones listed, under 90% are singletons. Material: PBMCs or T cells enriched from blood (not recorded which). These receptor sequences come from a man aged 25-40 years who had recovered from COVID-19. CDR3s include the opening cysteine and the closing phenylalanine or tryptophan.

v_call	j_call	cdr3_aa
TRBV6-5	TRBJ2-3	CASSLGGAGTDTQYF
TRBV5-1	TRBJ1-4	CASSKGVLNEKLFF
TRBV6-5	TRBJ1-1	CASSYEAGRTEAFF
TRBV18	TRBJ2-1	CASSSLTWTSGSGDNEQFF
TRBV28	TRBJ2-2	CASSAGTGTGELFF
TRBV7-9	TRBJ1-2	CASSSFRGKIANYGYTF
TRBV19	TRBJ2-7	CASSITGHEQYF
TRBV4-1	TRBJ2-1	CASSHKGLAGGVIEQFF
TRBV3-1/TRBV3-2	TRBJ2-3	CASSQASSTDTQYF
TRBV30	TRBJ1-4	CAWHYRAGTNEKLFF
TRBV6-2/TRBV6-3	TRBJ2-1	CASSYNPGTVASTTYNEQFF
TRBV5-4	TRBJ1-1	CASSLGGRVNTEAFF
TRBV6-6	TRBJ1-2	CASSFPTGGPNGYTF
TRBV11-1	TRBJ1-1	CASSLGGDLNTEAFF
TRBV10-1	TRBJ2-7	CASSARQGGIHEQYF
TRBV9	TRBJ2-7	CASSAGGLRSYEQYF
TRBV3-1/TRBV3-2	TRBJ2-3	CASSQVRLAGGRSTDTQYF
TRBV9	TRBJ2-5	CASSPWGEGETQYF
TRBV28	TRBJ1-5	CASSLDREVNQPQHF
TRBV10-3	TRBJ1-5	CAISESLMAGDRQPQHF
TRBV7-8	TRBJ2-5	CASSLQQGAMGTQYF
TRBV4-1	TRBJ2-2	CASSQEAIAPISGELFF
TRBV24-1	TRBJ2-5	CATSDFLEPQETQYF